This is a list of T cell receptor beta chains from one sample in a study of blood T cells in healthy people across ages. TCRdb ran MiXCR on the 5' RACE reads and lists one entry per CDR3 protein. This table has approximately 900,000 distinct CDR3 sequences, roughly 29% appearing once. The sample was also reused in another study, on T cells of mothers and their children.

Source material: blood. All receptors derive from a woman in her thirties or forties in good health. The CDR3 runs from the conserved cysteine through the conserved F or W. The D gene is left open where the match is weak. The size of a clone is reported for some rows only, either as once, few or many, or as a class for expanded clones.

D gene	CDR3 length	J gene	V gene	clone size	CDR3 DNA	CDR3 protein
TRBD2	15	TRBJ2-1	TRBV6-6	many	TGTGCCAGCAGTTACGGGACTAGCTTCTCCGATGAGCAGTTCTTC	CASSYGTSFSDEQFF
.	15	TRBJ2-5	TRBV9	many	TGTGCCAGCAGCGTAGTCCCGGCAGATCAAGAGACCCAGTACTTC	CASSVVPADQETQYF
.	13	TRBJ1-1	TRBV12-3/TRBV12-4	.	TGTGCCAGCAGTTTTGGGGGAACCACTGAAGCTTTCTTT	CASSFGGTTEAFF
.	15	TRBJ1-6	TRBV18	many	TGTGCCAGCTCACCACCGGGGATCTATAATTCACCCCTCCACTTT	CASSPPGIYNSPLHF
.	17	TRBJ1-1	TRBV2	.	TGTGCCAGCAGTGAACGGGGGACATATATCACGGTCAGTGAAGCTTTCTTT	CASSERGTYITVSEAFF
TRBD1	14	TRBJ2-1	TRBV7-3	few	TGTGCCAGCAGCTTAACAGGGGGACAGGCCCAGCAGTTCTTC	CASSLTGGQAQQFF
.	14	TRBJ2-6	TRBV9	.	TGTGCCAGCACCGGACAATCTGGGGCCAACGTCCTGACTTTC	CASTGQSGANVLTF
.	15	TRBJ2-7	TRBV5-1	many	TGCGCCAGCAGCTTGTTCCGCTACAGCTCCTACGAGCAGTACTTC	CASSLFRYSSYEQYF
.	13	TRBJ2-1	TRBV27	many	TGTGCCAGCAGTTTGGGGGCCTACAATGAGCAGTTCTTC	CASSLGAYNEQFF
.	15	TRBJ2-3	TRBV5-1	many	TGTGCCAGCAGCTTAGAGGGCGGCCCCACAGATACGCAGTATTTT	CASSLEGGPTDTQYF
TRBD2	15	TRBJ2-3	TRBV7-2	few	TGTGCCAGCAGCTTTAGCGGGTCCTTCACAGATACGCAGTATTTT	CASSFSGSFTDTQYF
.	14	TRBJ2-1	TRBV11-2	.	TGTGCCAGCGGGGGGGCCAGCTCCTACAATGAGCAGTTCTTC	CASGGASSYNEQFF
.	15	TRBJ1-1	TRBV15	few	TGTGCCACCAGCAGAGCGTCAAGTGTGAACACTGAAGCTTTCTTT	CATSRASSVNTEAFF
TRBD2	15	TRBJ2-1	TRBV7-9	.	TGTGCCAGCAGCCTCGTGGGCGGGGGGGCCAATGAGCAGTTCTTC	CASSLVGGGANEQFF
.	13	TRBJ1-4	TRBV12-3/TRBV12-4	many	TGTGCCACCCAGGGCTTAGAGCGTGAAAAACTGTTTTTT	CATQGLEREKLFF
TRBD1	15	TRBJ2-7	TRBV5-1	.	TGCGCCAGCAGCGGGGGACAGGGGGCGTCCTACGAGCAGTACTTC	CASSGGQGASYEQYF
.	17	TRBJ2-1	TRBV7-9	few	TGTGCCAGCAGCTTACGGGACGAGGGGGGGCCTGGAGGTAAGCAGTTCTTC	CASSLRDEGGPGGKQFF
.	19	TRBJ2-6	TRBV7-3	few	TGTGCCAGCAGCTTAAATACTCCCCTTGGATCGTCGGGGGCCAACGTCCTGACTTTC	CASSLNTPLGSSGANVLTF
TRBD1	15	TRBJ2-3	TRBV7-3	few	TGTGCCAGCAGCTTAGGGACAGGAATTAGCGATACGCAGTATTTT	CASSLGTGISDTQYF
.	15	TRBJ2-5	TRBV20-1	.	TGCAGTGCCCCAAACAAGAGAACGGAGGGGGAGACCCAGTACTTC	CSAPNKRTEGETQYF
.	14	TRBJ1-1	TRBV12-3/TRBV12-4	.	TGTGCCAGCATCCCTTCCGAGACGAACACTGAAGCTTTCTTT	CASIPSETNTEAFF
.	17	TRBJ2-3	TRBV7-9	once	TGTGCCAACAGCGGCGACCCTCAGGGGTCTAGCACAGATACGCAGTATTTT	CANSGDPQGSSTDTQYF